Below, one TCR beta chain is given with its context. The CDR3 spans 13 residues. The V gene lost 3 bases and the J gene lost 7 bases, with 7 bases spanning the gap. Germline V gene sequence: CDR1 LNHDA, CDR2 SQIVND (reference sequence). This entry comes from a study of blood T cell repertoires in COVID-19. Authors' analysis steps: Amplification of reference gene primers provided the estimated nucleated cell counts. The table came from immunoSEQ multiplex PCR; TCRdb's copy has only in-frame clones and leaves some out. D and trimming come from the DNA, and the V and J calls and clone size come from that table. The sample carries 400,000 to 550,000 clones, 87% recorded once. Cohorts were based on clinical histories the participants reported.

The rearrangement links TRBV19 to TRBJ1-6; D gene unclear. The source of this sequence is a woman aged 18-30 years with acute COVID-19. The sample taken for sequencing was PBMCs or T cells enriched from blood (not recorded which). The CDR3 spells CASSIVSNSPLHF. CDR3 nucleotides: TGTGCCAGTAGTATCGTCTCCAATTCACCCCTCCACTTT. Complete variable domain (other parts from reference TRBV19 and TRBJ1-6): DGGITQSPKYLFRKEGQNVTLSCEQNLNHDAMYWYRQDPGQGLRLIYYSQIVNDFQKGDIAEGYSVSREKKESFPLTVTSAQKNPTAFYLCASSIVSNSPLHFGNGTRLTVT.